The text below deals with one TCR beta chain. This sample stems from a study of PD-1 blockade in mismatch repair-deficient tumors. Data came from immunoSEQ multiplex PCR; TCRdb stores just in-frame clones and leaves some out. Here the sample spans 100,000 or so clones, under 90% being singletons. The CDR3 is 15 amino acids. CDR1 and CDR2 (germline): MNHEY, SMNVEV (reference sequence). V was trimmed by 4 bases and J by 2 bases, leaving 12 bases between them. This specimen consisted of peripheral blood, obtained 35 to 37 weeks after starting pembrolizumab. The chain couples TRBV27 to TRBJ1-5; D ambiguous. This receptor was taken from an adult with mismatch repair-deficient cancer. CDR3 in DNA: TGTGCCAGCAGTTCGGCACAAGGCGGCAATCAGCCCCAGCATTTT. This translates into CASSSAQGGNQPQHF.